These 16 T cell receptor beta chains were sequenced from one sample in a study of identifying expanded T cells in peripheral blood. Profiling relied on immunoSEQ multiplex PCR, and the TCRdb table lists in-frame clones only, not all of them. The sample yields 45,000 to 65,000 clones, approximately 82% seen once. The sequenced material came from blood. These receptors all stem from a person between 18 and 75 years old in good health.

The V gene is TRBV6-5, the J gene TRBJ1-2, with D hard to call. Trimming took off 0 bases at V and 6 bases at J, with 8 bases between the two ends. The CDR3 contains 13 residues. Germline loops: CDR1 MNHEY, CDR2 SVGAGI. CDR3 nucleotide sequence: TGTGCCAGCAGTTACTCGAAAGGGAATGGCTACACCTTC. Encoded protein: CASSYSKGNGYTF.

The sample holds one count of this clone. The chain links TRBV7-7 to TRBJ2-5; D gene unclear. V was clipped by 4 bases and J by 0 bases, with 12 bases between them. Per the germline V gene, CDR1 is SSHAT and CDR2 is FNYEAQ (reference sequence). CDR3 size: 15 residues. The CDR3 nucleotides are TGTGCCAGCAGCTGGCCTAGTTCTAACCAAGAGACCCAGTACTTC. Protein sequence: CASSWPSSNQETQYF.

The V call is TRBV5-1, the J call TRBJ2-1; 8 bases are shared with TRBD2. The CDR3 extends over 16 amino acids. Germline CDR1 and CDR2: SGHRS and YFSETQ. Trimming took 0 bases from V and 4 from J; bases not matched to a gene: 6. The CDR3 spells CASSLGSSGQYNEQFF. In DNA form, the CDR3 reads TGCGCCAGCAGCTTGGGGTCTAGCGGGCAGTACAATGAGCAGTTCTTC. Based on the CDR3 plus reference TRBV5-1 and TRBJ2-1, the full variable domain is KAGVTQTPRYLIKTRGQQVTLSCSPISGHRSVSWYQQTPGQGLQFLFEYFSETQRNKGNFPGRFSGRQFSNSRSEMNVSTLELGDSALYLCASSLGSSGQYNEQFFGPGTRLTVL.

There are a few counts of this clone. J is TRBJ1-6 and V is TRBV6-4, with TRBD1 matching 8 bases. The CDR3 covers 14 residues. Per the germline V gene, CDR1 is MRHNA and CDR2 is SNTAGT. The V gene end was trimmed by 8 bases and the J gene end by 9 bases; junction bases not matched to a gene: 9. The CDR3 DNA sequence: TGTGCCAGCTATATGACAGGGGAAGGTTCACCCCTCCACTTT. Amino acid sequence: CASYMTGEGSPLHF.

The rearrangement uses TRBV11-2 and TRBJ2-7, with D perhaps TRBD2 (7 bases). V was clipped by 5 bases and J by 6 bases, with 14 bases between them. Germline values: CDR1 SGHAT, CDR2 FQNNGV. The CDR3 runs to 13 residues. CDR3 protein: CASSPGLGGEQYF. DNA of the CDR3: TGTGCCAGCAGCCCCGGACTAGGGGGCGAGCAGTACTTC.

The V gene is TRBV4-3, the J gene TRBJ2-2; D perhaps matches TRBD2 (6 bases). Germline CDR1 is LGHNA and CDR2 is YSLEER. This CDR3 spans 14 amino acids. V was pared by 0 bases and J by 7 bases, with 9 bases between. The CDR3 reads CASSQDLGGGELFF. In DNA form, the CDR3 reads TGCGCCAGCAGCCAAGATTTGGGGGGCGGGGAGCTGTTTTTT.

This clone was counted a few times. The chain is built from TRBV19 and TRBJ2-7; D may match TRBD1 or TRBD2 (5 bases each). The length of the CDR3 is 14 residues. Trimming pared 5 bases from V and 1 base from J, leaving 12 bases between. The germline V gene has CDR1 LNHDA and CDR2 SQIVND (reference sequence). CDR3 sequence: CASSPYGGSYEQYF. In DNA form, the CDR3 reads TGTGCCAGTAGTCCGTATGGGGGATCCTACGAGCAGTACTTC.

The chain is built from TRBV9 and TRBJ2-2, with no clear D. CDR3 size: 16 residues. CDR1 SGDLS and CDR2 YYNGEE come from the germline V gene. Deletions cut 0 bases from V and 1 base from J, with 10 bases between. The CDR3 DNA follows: TGTGCCAGCAGCGTAGTTGGTCCGAGGAACACCGGGGAGCTGTTTTTT. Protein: CASSVVGPRNTGELFF.

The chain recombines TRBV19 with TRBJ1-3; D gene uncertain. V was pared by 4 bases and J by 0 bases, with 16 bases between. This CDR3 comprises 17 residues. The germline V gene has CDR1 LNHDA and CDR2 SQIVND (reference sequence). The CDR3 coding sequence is TGTGCCAGTAGTAGGCCCTATGGCTCCCGCTCTGGAAACACCATATATTTT. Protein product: CASSRPYGSRSGNTIYF.

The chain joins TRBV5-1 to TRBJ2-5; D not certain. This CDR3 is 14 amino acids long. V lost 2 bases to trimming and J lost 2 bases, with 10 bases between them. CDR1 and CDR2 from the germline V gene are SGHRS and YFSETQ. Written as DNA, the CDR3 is TGCGCCAGCAGCTTCACGGGCCGACAAGAGACCCAGTACTTC. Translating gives CASSFTGRQETQYF.

The CDR3 nucleotides read TGTGCCAGCAGCCCCGGGACCCTGGGGGGCGATGAGCAGTTCTTC. Translating gives CASSPGTLGGDEQFF. The chain is built from TRBV5-4 and TRBJ2-1; D is tentatively TRBD1 or TRBD2 (6 bases each). The V end lost 4 bases, the J end lost 8 bases, and 19 bases lay between the germline ends. This CDR3 comprises 15 residues. Germline values: CDR1 SGHNT, CDR2 YYREEE (reference sequence). Full variable domain (outside the CDR3, taken from reference TRBV5-4 and TRBJ2-1): ETGVTQSPTHLIKTRGQQVTLRCSSQSGHNTVSWYQQALGQGPQFIFQYYREEENGRGNFPPRFSGLQFPNYSSELNVNALELDDSALYLCASSPGTLGGDEQFFGPGTRLTVL.

The CDR3 bases are TGTGCCAGCAGCACAGGGACAGGGGCTGGAAACACCATATATTTT. It specifies CASSTGTGAGNTIYF. V is TRBV11-3 and J is TRBJ1-3; 10 bases fit TRBD1. The CDR3 loop spans 15 amino acids. J lost 2 bases, V lost 5 bases, and 3 bases had no gene match. Germline CDR1 and CDR2: SGHNT and YENEEA.

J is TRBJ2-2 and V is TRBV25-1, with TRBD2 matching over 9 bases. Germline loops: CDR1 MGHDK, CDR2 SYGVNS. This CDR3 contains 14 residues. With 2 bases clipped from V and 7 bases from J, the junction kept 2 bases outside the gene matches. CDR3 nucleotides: TGTGCCAGCAGTGAACTAGCGGGAATCGGGGAGCTGTTTTTT. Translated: CASSELAGIGELFF.

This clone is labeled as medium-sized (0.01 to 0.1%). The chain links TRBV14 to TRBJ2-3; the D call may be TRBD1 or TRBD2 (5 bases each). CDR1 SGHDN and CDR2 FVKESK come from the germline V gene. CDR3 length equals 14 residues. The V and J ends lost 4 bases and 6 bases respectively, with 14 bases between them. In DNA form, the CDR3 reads TGTGCCAGCAGCCTAAGATCGGGACGGGATACGCAGTATTTT. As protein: CASSLRSGRDTQYF.

Here the CDR3 reads CASSAQNTEAFF. The CDR3 DNA follows: TGTGCCAGCAGTGCACAGAACACTGAAGCTTTCTTT. V and J are TRBV2 and TRBJ1-1; D ambiguous. Germline V gene data show CDR1 as SNHLY and CDR2 as FYNNEI. The CDR3 loop spans 12 amino acids. Trimming removed 4 bases from V and 1 base from J, with 4 bases in between. The full variable domain, with the rest looked up from reference TRBV2 and TRBJ1-1, is EPEVTQTPSHQVTQMGQEVILRCVPISNHLYFYWYRQILGQKVEFLVSFYNNEISEKSEIFDDQFSVERPDGSNFTLKIRSTKLEDSAMYFCASSAQNTEAFFGQGTRLTVV.

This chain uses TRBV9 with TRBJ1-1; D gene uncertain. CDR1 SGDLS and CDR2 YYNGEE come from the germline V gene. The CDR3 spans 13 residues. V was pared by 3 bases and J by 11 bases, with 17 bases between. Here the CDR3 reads CASSDRTGQLAFF. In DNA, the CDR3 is TGTGCCAGCAGCGACCGAACGGGCCAGCTGGCTTTCTTT.